Reported below is one T cell receptor beta chain. Germline V CDR1 and CDR2: SGHDN, FVKESK. Trimming took off 0 bases at V and 0 bases at J, with 11 bases between the two ends. The CDR3 covers 17 residues. This sample stems from a study of blood T cell repertoires in COVID-19. Participants spanned ages about 18 to 90 years and resided in roughly 22 US areas. Per the study methods: Reference gene primer amplification in the assay estimated nucleated cell counts. The assay was immunoSEQ multiplex PCR, and TCRdb's table has in-frame clones only and misses some. D and trimming were read from the DNA, whereas the V and J calls and clone size are those reported in that table. Found here are over 200,000 clones, 70% to 90% of them singletons; the top ten hold roughly a tenth.

Specimen: PBMCs or T cells enriched from blood (not recorded which). The V call is TRBV14, the J call TRBJ2-2; D unresolved. The source is a young man who had recovered from COVID-19. CDR3 sequence (DNA): TGTGCCAGCAGCCAAGATCTAGGCACGACGAACACCGGGGAGCTGTTTTTT. Residues: CASSQDLGTTNTGELFF.